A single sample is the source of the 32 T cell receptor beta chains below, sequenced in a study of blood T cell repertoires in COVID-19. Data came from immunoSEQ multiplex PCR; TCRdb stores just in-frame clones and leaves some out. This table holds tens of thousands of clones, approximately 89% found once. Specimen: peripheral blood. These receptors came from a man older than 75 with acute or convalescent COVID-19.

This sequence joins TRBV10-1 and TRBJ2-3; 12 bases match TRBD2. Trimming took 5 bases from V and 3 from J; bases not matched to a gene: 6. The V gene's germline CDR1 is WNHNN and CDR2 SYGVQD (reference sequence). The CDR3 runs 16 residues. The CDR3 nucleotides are TGCGCCAGCAGTCATGGGACTAGCGGGCCGACAGATACGCAGTATTTT. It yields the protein CASSHGTSGPTDTQYF.

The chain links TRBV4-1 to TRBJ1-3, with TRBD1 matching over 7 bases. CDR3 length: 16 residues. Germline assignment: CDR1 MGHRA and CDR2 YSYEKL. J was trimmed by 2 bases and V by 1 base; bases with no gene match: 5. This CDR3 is CASSQAGGTAGNTIYF. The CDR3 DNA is TGCGCCAGCAGCCAAGCCGGTGGGACAGCTGGAAACACCATATATTTT.

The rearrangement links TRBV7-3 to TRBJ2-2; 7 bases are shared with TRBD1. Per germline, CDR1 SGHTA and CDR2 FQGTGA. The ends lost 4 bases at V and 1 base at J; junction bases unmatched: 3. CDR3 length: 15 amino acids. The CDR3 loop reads CASSYRTGNTGELFF. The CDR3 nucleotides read TGTGCCAGCAGCTACCGGACAGGGAACACCGGGGAGCTGTTTTTT.

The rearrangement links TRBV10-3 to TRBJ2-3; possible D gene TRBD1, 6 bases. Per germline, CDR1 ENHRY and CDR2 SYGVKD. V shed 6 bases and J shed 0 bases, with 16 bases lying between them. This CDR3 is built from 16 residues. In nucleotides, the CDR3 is TGTGCCATCAGGGGGGTTTGGGACACTAGCACAGATACGCAGTATTTT. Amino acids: CAIRGVWDTSTDTQYF.

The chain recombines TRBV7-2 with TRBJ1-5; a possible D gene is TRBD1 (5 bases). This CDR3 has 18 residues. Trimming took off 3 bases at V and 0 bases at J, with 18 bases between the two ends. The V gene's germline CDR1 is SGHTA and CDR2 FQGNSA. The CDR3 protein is CASSFSDKTVLSNQPQHF. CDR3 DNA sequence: TGTGCCAGCAGCTTTTCGGATAAGACAGTACTTAGCAATCAGCCCCAGCATTTT.

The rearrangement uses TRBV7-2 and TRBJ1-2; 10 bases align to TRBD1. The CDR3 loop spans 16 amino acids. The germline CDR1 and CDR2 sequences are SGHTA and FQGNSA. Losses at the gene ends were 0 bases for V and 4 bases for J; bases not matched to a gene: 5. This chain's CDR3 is CASSLALGTGAYGYTF. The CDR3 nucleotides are TGTGCCAGCAGCTTAGCGCTAGGGACAGGGGCCTATGGCTACACCTTC.

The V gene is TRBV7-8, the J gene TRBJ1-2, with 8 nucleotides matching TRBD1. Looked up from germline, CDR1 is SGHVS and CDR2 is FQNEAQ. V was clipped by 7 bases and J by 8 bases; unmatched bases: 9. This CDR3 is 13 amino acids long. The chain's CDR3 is CASKTGEGDGYTF. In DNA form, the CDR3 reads TGTGCCAGCAAGACAGGGGAGGGAGACGGCTACACCTTC.

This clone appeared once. This chain's CDR3 is CASSPRAISNTEAFF. CDR3 sequence (DNA): TGTGCCAGCTCCCCGAGGGCCATTTCGAACACTGAAGCTTTCTTT. This chain joins TRBV9 and TRBJ1-1, with D uncertain. Trimming took off 7 bases at V and 1 base at J, with 17 bases between the two ends. Looked up from germline, CDR1 is SGDLS and CDR2 is YYNGEE. The CDR3 is 15 residues long.

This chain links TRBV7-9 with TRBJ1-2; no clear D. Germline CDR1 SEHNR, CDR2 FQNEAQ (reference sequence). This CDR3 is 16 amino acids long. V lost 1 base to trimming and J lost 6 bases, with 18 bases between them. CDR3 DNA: TGTGCCAGCAGCTTAGGCTCGGTTTCGCGGCGGAATGGCTACACCTTC. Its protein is CASSLGSVSRRNGYTF.

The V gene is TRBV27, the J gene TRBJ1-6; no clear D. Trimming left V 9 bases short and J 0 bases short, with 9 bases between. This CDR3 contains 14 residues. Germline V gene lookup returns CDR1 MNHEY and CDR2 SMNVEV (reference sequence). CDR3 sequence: CASGGSSYNSPLHF. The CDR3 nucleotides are TGTGCCAGTGGAGGCAGCTCCTATAATTCACCCCTCCACTTT.

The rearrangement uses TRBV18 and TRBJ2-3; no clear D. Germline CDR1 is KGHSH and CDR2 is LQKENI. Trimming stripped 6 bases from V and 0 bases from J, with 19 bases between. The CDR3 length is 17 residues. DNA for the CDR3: TGTGCCAGCTCCTCTGTTTTCGACGGGTTTAGCACAGATACGCAGTATTTT. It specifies CASSSVFDGFSTDTQYF.

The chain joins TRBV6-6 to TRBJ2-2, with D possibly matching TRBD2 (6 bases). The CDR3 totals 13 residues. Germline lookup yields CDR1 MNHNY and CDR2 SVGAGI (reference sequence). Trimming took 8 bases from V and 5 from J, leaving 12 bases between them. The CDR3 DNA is TGTGCCAGCGCCGGGGGTGGGACCGGGGAGCTGTTTTTT. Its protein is CASAGGGTGELFF.

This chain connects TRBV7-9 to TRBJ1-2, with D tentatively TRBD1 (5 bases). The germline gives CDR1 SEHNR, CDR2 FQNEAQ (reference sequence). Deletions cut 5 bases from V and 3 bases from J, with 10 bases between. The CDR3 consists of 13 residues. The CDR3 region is CASSPRAHYGYTF. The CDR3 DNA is TGTGCCAGCAGCCCCAGGGCTCACTATGGCTACACCTTC.

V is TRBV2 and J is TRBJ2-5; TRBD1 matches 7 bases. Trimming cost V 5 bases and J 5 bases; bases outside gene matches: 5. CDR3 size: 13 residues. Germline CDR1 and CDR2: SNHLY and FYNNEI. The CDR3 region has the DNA TGTGCCAGCAGTACAGGGGTGGAGGAGACCCAGTACTTC. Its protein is CASSTGVEETQYF.

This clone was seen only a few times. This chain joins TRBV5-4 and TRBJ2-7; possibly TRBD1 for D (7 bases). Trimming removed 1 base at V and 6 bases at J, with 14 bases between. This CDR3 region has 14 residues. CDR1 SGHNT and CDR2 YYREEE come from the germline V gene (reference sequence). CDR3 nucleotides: TGTGCCAGCAGCTTGCCAGGGGGGCGTCGCGAGCAGTACTTC. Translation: CASSLPGGRREQYF. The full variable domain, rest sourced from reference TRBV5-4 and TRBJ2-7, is ETGVTQSPTHLIKTRGQQVTLRCSSQSGHNTVSWYQQALGQGPQFIFQYYREEENGRGNFPPRFSGLQFPNYSSELNVNALELDDSALYLCASSLPGGRREQYFGPGTRLTVT.

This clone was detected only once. Here the CDR3 DNA reads TGTGCCATCGGACAGGGCCTGAATCAGCCCCAGCATTTT. Protein product: CAIGQGLNQPQHF. V and J are TRBV10-3 and TRBJ1-5; 8 bases line up with TRBD1. The CDR3 spans 13 residues. From germline, CDR1 is ENHRY and CDR2 SYGVKD. Losses at the gene ends were 8 bases for V and 4 bases for J; bases not matched to a gene: 4.

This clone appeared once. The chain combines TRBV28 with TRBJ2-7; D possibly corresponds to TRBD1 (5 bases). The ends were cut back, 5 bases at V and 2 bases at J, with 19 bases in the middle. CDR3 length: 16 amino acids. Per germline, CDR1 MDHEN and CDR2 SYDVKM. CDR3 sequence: CASSNHPFSGTYEQYF. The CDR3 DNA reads TGTGCCAGCAGTAACCATCCCTTTTCAGGGACCTACGAGCAGTACTTC. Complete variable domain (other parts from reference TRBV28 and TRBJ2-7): DVKVTQSSRYLVKRTGEKVFLECVQDMDHENMFWYRQDPGLGLRLIYFSYDVKMKEKGDIPEGYSVSREKKERFSLILESASTNQTSMYLCASSNHPFSGTYEQYFGPGTRLTVT.

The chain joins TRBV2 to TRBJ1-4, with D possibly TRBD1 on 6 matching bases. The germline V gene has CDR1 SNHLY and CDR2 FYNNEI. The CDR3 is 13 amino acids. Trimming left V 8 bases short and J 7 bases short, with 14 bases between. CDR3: CASSRGQIEKLFF. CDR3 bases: TGTGCCAGCTCAAGAGGACAGATTGAAAAACTGTTTTTT.

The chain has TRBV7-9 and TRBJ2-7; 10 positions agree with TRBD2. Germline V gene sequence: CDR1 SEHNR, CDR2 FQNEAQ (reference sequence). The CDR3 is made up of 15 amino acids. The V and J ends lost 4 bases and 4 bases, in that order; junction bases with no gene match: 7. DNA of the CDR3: TGTGCCAGCAGCTCAGAGCTAGCGGGGGCGTACGAGCAGTACTTC. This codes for CASSSELAGAYEQYF.

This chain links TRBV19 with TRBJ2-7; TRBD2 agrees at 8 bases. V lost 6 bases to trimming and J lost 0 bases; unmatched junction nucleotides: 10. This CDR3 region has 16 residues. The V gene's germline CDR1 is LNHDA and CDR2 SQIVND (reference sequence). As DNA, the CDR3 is TGTGCCAGTAGGACCCGCGGTAGCGGGAACTCCTACGAGCAGTACTTC. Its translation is CASRTRGSGNSYEQYF.

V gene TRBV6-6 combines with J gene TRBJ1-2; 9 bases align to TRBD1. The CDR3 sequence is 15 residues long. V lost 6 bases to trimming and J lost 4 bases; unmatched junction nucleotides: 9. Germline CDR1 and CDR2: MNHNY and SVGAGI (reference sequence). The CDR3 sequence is CASRPGTGSTYGYTF. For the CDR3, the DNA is TGTGCCAGCAGACCCGGGACAGGGAGTACCTATGGCTACACCTTC.

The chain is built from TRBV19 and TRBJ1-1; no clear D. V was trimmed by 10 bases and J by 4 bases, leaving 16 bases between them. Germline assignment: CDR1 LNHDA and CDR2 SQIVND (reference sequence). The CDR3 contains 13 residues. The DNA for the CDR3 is TGTGCCATAAGACTGGGCGAGGGCACTGAAGCTTTCTTT. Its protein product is CAIRLGEGTEAFF.

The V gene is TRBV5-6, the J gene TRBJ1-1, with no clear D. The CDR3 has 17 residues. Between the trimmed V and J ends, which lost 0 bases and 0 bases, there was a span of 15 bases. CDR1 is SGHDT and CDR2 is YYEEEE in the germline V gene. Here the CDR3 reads CASSLVAAATMNTEAFF. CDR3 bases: TGTGCCAGCAGCTTGGTGGCCGCGGCTACCATGAACACTGAAGCTTTCTTT.

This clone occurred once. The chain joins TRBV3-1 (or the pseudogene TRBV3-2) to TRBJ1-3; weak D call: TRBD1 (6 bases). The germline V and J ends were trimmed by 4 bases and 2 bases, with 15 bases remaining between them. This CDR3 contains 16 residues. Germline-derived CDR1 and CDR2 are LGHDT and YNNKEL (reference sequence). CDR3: CASSPGGQGTGNTIYF. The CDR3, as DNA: TGTGCCAGCAGCCCGGGAGGGCAGGGGACTGGAAACACCATATATTTT.

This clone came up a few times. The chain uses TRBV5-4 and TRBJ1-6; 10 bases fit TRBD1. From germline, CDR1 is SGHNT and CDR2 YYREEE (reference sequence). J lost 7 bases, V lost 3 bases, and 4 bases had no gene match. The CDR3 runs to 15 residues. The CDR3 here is CASSSGQGRNSPLHF. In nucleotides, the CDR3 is TGTGCCAGCAGCTCGGGACAGGGGAGGAATTCACCCCTCCACTTT.

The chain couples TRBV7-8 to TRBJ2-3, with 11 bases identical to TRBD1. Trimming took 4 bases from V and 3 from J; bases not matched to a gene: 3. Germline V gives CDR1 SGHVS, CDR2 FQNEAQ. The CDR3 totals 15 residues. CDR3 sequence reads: CASSSGTGGTDTQYF. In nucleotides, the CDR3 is TGTGCCAGCAGCTCTGGGACAGGGGGGACAGATACGCAGTATTTT.

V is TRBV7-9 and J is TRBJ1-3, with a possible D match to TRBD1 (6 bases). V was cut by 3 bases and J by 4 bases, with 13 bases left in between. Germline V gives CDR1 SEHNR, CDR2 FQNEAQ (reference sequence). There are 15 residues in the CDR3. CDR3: CASSFSGAPGNTIYF. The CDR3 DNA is TGTGCCAGCAGCTTTTCAGGGGCGCCCGGAAACACCATATATTTT.

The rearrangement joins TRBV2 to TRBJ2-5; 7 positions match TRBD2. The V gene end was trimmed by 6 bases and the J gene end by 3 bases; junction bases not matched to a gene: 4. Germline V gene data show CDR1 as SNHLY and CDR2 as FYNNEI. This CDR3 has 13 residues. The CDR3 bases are TGTGCCAGCAGGGGCAGCGGGGAAGAGACCCAGTACTTC. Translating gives CASRGSGEETQYF. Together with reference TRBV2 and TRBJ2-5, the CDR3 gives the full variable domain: EPEVTQTPSHQVTQMGQEVILRCVPISNHLYFYWYRQILGQKVEFLVSFYNNEISEKSEIFDDQFSVERPDGSNFTLKIRSTKLEDSAMYFCASRGSGEETQYFGPGTRLLVL.

CDR3 DNA: TGTGCCAGTAGTATTCCCACAGGGCTGGGCGATCAGCCCCAGCATTTT. This gives the protein CASSIPTGLGDQPQHF. V and J are TRBV19 and TRBJ1-5, with D maybe TRBD1 (6 bases). Germline V gene data show CDR1 as LNHDA and CDR2 as SQIVND (reference sequence). The CDR3 loop spans 16 amino acids. The V and J ends lost 3 bases and 5 bases respectively, with 17 bases between them.

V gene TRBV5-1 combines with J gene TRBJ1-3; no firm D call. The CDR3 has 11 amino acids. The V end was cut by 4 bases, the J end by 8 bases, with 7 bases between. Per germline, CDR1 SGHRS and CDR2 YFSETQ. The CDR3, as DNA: TGCGCCAGCAGCGGAGCGGACACCATATATTTT. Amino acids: CASSGADTIYF.

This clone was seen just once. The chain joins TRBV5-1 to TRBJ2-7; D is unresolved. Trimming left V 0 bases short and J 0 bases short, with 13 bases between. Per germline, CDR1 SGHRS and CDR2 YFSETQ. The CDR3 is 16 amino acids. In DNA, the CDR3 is TGCGCCAGCAGCTTGGCGCGGCACCGAAGCTCCTACGAGCAGTACTTC. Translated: CASSLARHRSSYEQYF.

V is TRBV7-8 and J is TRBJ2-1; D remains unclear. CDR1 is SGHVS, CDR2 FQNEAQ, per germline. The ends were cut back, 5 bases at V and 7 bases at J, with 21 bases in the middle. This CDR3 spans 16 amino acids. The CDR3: CASSPRPEKERNEQFF. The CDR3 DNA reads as TGTGCCAGCAGCCCAAGGCCGGAGAAGGAACGGAATGAGCAGTTCTTC.